This T cell receptor (beta chain) was sequenced during a study of blood T cell repertoires in COVID-19. This CDR3 is built from 16 residues. Losses at the gene ends were 2 bases for V and 2 bases for J; bases not matched to a gene: 4. Germline CDR1 is MNHEY and CDR2 is SVGAGI. Clones were read by immunoSEQ multiplex PCR, and TCRdb kept only the in-frame ones, dropping some. The repertoire has fewer than 75,000 clones, more than 75% of them found once; the top ten carry approximately 8.3%. The sequencing input was peripheral blood. This TCR came from a man between 45 and 60 years old with active COVID-19. The chain carries TRBV6-5 and TRBJ1-2, with 11 nucleotides matching TRBD1. The CDR3 region has the DNA TGTGCCAGCAGTTACACCCGGACAGGGGGCAACTATGGCTACACCTTC. Translated: CASSYTRTGGNYGYTF.